These 20 T cell receptor beta chains were sequenced from one sample in a study of cytomegalovirus exposure and HLA in healthy donors. Amplification used 60 Vbeta primers and 13 Jbeta primers. Repertoires were generated with immunoSEQ multiplex PCR, while TCRdb's copy carries only in-frame clones and drops some. The table records about 150,000 clones, approximately 80% of them present only once. Sequenced input: PBMCs. Receptors were obtained from a woman aged 18-35 years in good health and CMV-seronegative.

This clone was detected only a few times. The gene calls are TRBV10-1 and TRBJ2-5; the D gene is possibly TRBD2 (6 bases). Trimming cost V 0 bases and J 7 bases, with 9 bases left between them. Germline loops: CDR1 WNHNN, CDR2 SYGVQD (reference sequence). The CDR3 length is 13 residues. DNA of the CDR3: TGCGCCAGCAGTGAGTCGGGGCGGGGGACCCAGTACTTC. Translation gives CASSESGRGTQYF.

This sequence joins TRBV18 and TRBJ1-2; a possible D gene is TRBD1 (6 bases). Trimming removed 5 bases at V and 7 bases at J, with 14 bases between. The CDR3 loop spans 13 amino acids. CDR1 KGHSH and CDR2 LQKENI come from the germline V gene. The CDR3 coding sequence is TGTGCCAGCTCAGCTGACAGGTTCGGTGGCTACACCTTC. Translation gives CASSADRFGGYTF.

This clone showed up just a few times. The V call is TRBV6-1, the J call TRBJ1-6, with 7 bases fitting TRBD1. The J segment lost 5 bases and the V segment lost 3 bases, leaving 1 base of the junction unmatched. Per germline, CDR1 MNHNS and CDR2 SASEGT. The CDR3 runs to 14 residues. In DNA form, the CDR3 reads TGTGCCAGCAGTGAGGGACAGAATAATTCACCCCTCCACTTT. It is translated as CASSEGQNNSPLHF.

This clone was counted between two and nine times. As DNA, the CDR3 is TGTGCCAGCAGGCGACAGGGTGGTATAGGGGGCTACACCTTC. This gives the protein CASRRQGGIGGYTF. This rearrangement joins TRBV6-5 to TRBJ1-2, with 7 bases lining up with TRBD1. The V gene's germline CDR1 is MNHEY and CDR2 SVGAGI. V trimming: 6 bases; J trimming: 8 bases; junction bases outside the gene matches: 12. This CDR3 region has 14 residues.

This clone showed up just a few times. The chain links TRBV15 to TRBJ1-2, with D perhaps TRBD1 (6 bases). CDR1 LNHNV and CDR2 YYDKDF come from the germline V gene (reference sequence). This CDR3 is built from 14 residues. V was trimmed by 1 base and J by 3 bases, leaving 9 bases between them. The chain's CDR3 is CATSRGTGHYGYTF. The DNA of the CDR3 is TGTGCCACCAGCAGAGGAACAGGGCACTATGGCTACACCTTC.

This clone was recorded a few times. This chain links TRBV5-1 with TRBJ1-1; tentatively, D is TRBD1 (6 bases). Trimming cost V 1 base and J 4 bases, with 14 bases left between them. The germline V gene has CDR1 SGHRS and CDR2 YFSETQ. The CDR3 length is 15 residues. The CDR3 region has the DNA TGCGCCAGCAGCTTGAGACAGGCGGCCCCCACTGAAGCTTTCTTT. Translation gives CASSLRQAAPTEAFF.

V is TRBV2 and J is TRBJ2-5; TRBD1 matches at 7 bases. CDR3 length: 13 residues. Germline CDR1 SNHLY, CDR2 FYNNEI. V shed 7 bases and J 2 bases; nucleotides not matched to a gene: 4. In DNA form, the CDR3 reads TGTGCCAGCAACCCACAGGGGCAAGAGACCCAGTACTTC. The encoded protein is CASNPQGQETQYF.

The rearrangement joins TRBV2 to TRBJ2-7; tentatively, D is TRBD1 (6 bases). This CDR3 is built from 14 residues. Per the germline V gene, CDR1 is SNHLY and CDR2 is FYNNEI. V was cut by 4 bases and J by 3 bases, with 13 bases left in between. The CDR3 bases are TGTGCCAGCAGTGGGTTGGACAGTCGCTACGAGCAGTACTTC. Its protein is CASSGLDSRYEQYF.

This sequence joins TRBV5-1 and TRBJ2-2; tentatively, D is TRBD2 (7 bases). Germline V gene sequence: CDR1 SGHRS, CDR2 YFSETQ. The CDR3 sequence is 15 residues long. V was shortened by 4 bases and J by 5 bases, with 15 bases between the two germline ends. CDR3 in amino acids: CASSLRGGDTGELFF. The CDR3 nucleotides are TGCGCCAGCAGCCTTAGGGGGGGCGATACCGGGGAGCTGTTTTTT.

This clone appeared a few times. This chain joins TRBV18 and TRBJ2-7; D may be TRBD2 (5 bases). CDR1 and CDR2 from the germline V gene are KGHSH and LQKENI. There are 15 residues in the CDR3. The V end was cut by 2 bases, the J end by 7 bases, with 18 bases between. CDR3 loop: CASSPVGAGVEEQYF. The CDR3 DNA sequence: TGTGCCAGCTCACCAGTCGGCGCCGGGGTGGAGGAGCAGTACTTC.

The chain employs TRBV28 and TRBJ1-4; 7 bases align to TRBD1. The CDR3 runs to 15 residues. V lost 3 bases to trimming and J lost 4 bases; unmatched junction nucleotides: 5. The germline V gene encodes CDR1 MDHEN and CDR2 SYDVKM. Here the CDR3 DNA reads TGTGCCAGCAGTTTGCAGGGGGGTGGTAATGAAAAACTGTTTTTT. Protein sequence: CASSLQGGGNEKLFF.

This rearrangement joins TRBV19 to TRBJ1-5; tentative D call: TRBD1 (5 bases). The V gene lost 5 bases and the J gene lost 4 bases, with 12 bases spanning the gap. The length of the CDR3 is 14 residues. Germline V gives CDR1 LNHDA, CDR2 SQIVND (reference sequence). CDR3 loop: CASSFDRQNQPQHF. The CDR3 DNA follows: TGTGCCAGTAGTTTCGACAGACAGAATCAGCCCCAGCATTTT.

The J gene is TRBJ2-7, the V gene TRBV30, with TRBD2 matching over 8 bases. V gave up 1 base and J gave up 1 base; unmatched junction bases: 6. In germline, CDR1 is GTSNPN, CDR2 SVGIG (reference sequence). CDR3 length: 15 amino acids. The DNA of the CDR3 is TGTGCCTGGAGTGAGGGCGGGGGGCTATCCTACGAGCAGTACTTC. Translated: CAWSEGGGLSYEQYF.

Details on this clone: Compared with germline, one end of the junction differs, possibly owing to a read error. The chain recombines TRBV19 with TRBJ1-1; possibly TRBD1 for D (5 bases). Germline V CDR1 and CDR2: LNHDA, SQIVND (reference sequence). The CDR3 is 16 amino acids. The CDR3 reads CVSSIRQGILNTEAFF. The CDR3 DNA reads as TGTGTCAGTAGTATAAGGCAGGGAATCTTGAACACTGAAGCTTTCTTT.

The table lists this clone with a count of one. The chain uses TRBV29-1 and TRBJ1-1, with 10 bases identical to TRBD1. V trimming: 6 bases; J trimming: 4 bases; junction bases outside the gene matches: 2. Germline V gives CDR1 SQVTM, CDR2 ANQGSEA. The CDR3 contains 12 residues. In DNA, the CDR3 is TGCAGCGTCAGACAGGGGGCCACTGAAGCTTTCTTT. Its translation is CSVRQGATEAFF.

V and J are TRBV19 and TRBJ1-2; 8 bases are a match to TRBD1. Per the germline V gene, CDR1 is LNHDA and CDR2 is SQIVND (reference sequence). With V trimmed by 6 bases and J by 8 bases, 11 bases remained unmatched. The CDR3 extends over 14 amino acids. The CDR3 reads CASRIRTGTGGYTF. CDR3 nucleotides: TGTGCCAGTAGGATAAGGACAGGGACTGGAGGCTACACCTTC.

This clone showed up just a few times. At one end, the junction sequence differs from germline, possibly due to a read error. The chain employs TRBV7-9 and TRBJ2-7; 9 nucleotides align to TRBD1. Per the germline V gene, CDR1 is SEHNR and CDR2 is FQNEAQ (reference sequence). The CDR3 length is 15 residues. This chain's CDR3 is CSSSHGGQGPYEQYF. Written as DNA, the CDR3 is TGTTCCAGCAGCCACGGCGGACAGGGGCCCTACGAGCAGTACTTC.

The V and J genes are TRBV5-1 and TRBJ2-7; tentatively, D is TRBD1 (6 bases). CDR3 size: 15 residues. Germline values: CDR1 SGHRS, CDR2 YFSETQ. The V end lost 3 bases, the J end lost 0 bases, and 13 bases lay between the germline ends. CDR3: CASSSHPDSSYEQYF. For the CDR3, the DNA is TGCGCCAGCAGCTCGCACCCGGACAGCTCCTACGAGCAGTACTTC.

The rearrangement links TRBV7-9 to TRBJ2-3, with 8 bases aligning to TRBD1. This CDR3 spans 15 amino acids. Looked up from germline, CDR1 is SEHNR and CDR2 is FQNEAQ (reference sequence). Trimming cost V 5 bases and J 1 base; bases outside gene matches: 5. CDR3 sequence: CASSPTGVRTDTQYF. In nucleotides, the CDR3 is TGTGCCAGCAGCCCGACAGGGGTTCGCACAGATACGCAGTATTTT.

The CDR3 loop is CASSEDRGLGKNIQYF. Written as DNA, the CDR3 is TGTGCCAGCAGCGAGGACAGGGGGCTGGGCAAAAACATTCAGTACTTC. This sequence joins TRBV2 and TRBJ2-4; the match to TRBD1 covers 11 bases. This CDR3 is built from 16 residues. V trimming: 6 bases; J trimming: 3 bases; junction bases outside the gene matches: 7. Germline V gene data show CDR1 as SNHLY and CDR2 as FYNNEI.